This TCR beta chain derives from a study of blood T cell repertoires in COVID-19. This clone has only a few counts. Unmatched junction bases numbered 3, after V lost 0 bases and J lost 2 bases. The CDR3 is 16 residues long. Germline V gene sequence: CDR1 SGDLS, CDR2 YYNGEE. TCRdb keeps only in-frame clones here, not all; method: immunoSEQ multiplex PCR. This table holds 200,000 to 250,000 clones, about 85% found once. Recruitment covered about 25 US areas and drew participants whose ages spanned roughly 18 to 89 years. The recovered donors of Cohort 3 showed two negative PCRs, clearance, or symptom resolution.

The receptor was isolated from a man aged 30-40 years who had recovered from COVID-19. Material: PBMCs or T cells enriched from blood (not recorded which). The V gene is TRBV9, the J gene TRBJ2-2; TRBD2 aligns across 8 bases. CDR3 sequence reads: CASSVELAENTGELFF. The CDR3 nucleotides are TGTGCCAGCAGCGTAGAACTAGCGGAAAACACCGGGGAGCTGTTTTTT.